A single sample is the source of the 10 T cell receptor beta chains below, sequenced in a study of low-dose radiotherapy and immunotherapy resistance in tumors (dated by TCRdb to between 2020 and 2023). Sequencing relied on an Illumina HiSeq 2500. First-strand cDNA was synthesized using Superscript III and a set of TRAV- and TRBV-specific primers, so that both TCRalpha and TCRbeta chains were covered. TCRs were amplified with Phusion for 15 to 25 PCR cycles using a constant-region primer together with the adapter attached to the V primers. The public reads were reanalyzed by TCRdb: fastp trimming at Q25, MiXCR alignment, in-frame beta chains only. Rows are combined by CDR3 protein, so each entry shows the most common genes and DNA. This sample is represented by over 65,000 distinct CDR3 sequences; over 15% of them were singletons. The ten largest clonotypes hold less than 3% of the sample. Taken with the paper, the label for time point translates to: before trial treatment.

The sequences come from PBMCs, collected before treatment. The receptors shown here come from a male donor with prostate cancer.

This clonotype was seen many times. This chain joins TRBV5-1 and TRBJ2-2; D tentatively reads TRBD1 or TRBD2 (6 bases each). The CDR3 runs 16 residues. V was shortened by 0 bases and J by 2 bases, with 11 bases between the two germline ends. The V gene's germline CDR1 is SGHRS and CDR2 YFSETQ. The CDR3 bases are TGCGCCAGCAGCTTGGAGGGCGGGACAAACACCGGGGAGCTGTTTTTT. Residues: CASSLEGGTNTGELFF.

About this clonotype: Possible read error: a much larger clone is one base away. The chain is built from TRBV30 and TRBJ2-7, with 7 positions matching TRBD1. This CDR3 spans 12 amino acids. Germline CDR1 and CDR2: GTSNPN and SVGIG (reference sequence). The CDR3 DNA sequence: TGTGCCAGGAGTAACAGGGGCTACGAGCAGTACTTC. Its protein product is CARSNRGYEQYF.

Concerning this clonotype: This may arise from a read error, as a much more abundant clone is one base away. CDR3 sequence: CASSQYTGELFF. CDR3 nucleotides: TGTGCCAGCAGCCAATATACCGGGGAGCTGTTTTTT. This chain joins TRBV3-1 and TRBJ2-2; D not resolved. V was pared by 2 bases and J by 5 bases, with 3 bases between. In germline, CDR1 is LGHDT, CDR2 YNNKEL (reference sequence). The CDR3 is 12 amino acids.

The J gene is TRBJ2-7, the V gene TRBV29-1; TRBD1 aligns across 8 bases. From germline, CDR1 is SQVTM and CDR2 ANQGSEA. V gave up 4 bases and J gave up 6 bases; unmatched junction bases: 5. This CDR3 region has 12 residues. The CDR3 sequence is CSVAAGGPEQYF. The CDR3 bases are TGCAGCGTTGCCGCAGGGGGCCCCGAGCAGTACTTC.

This clonotype appeared many times. This rearrangement joins TRBV20-1 to TRBJ2-7, with 11 bases lining up with TRBD1. Trimming took 8 bases from V and 5 from J; bases not matched to a gene: 8. Germline CDR1 reads DFQATT; CDR2 reads SNEGSKA (reference sequence). The CDR3 has 13 amino acids. CDR3 amino acids: CSLRGQGDHEQYF. The CDR3 DNA sequence: TGCAGTTTGAGGGGACAGGGGGATCACGAGCAGTACTTC.

Many counts were recorded for this clonotype. The chain joins TRBV20-1 to TRBJ2-3; 13 positions match TRBD2. Germline-derived CDR1 and CDR2 are DFQATT and SNEGSKA (reference sequence). The CDR3 runs 19 residues. The J segment lost 0 bases and the V segment lost 4 bases, leaving 13 bases of the junction unmatched. CDR3 DNA sequence: TGCAGTGCTACGGGAAGACTAGCGGGGGGACCGACTAGCACAGATACGCAGTATTTT. Encoded protein: CSATGRLAGGPTSTDTQYF.

The sample holds many counts of this clonotype. The chain is built from TRBV12-3 or TRBV12-4 and TRBJ1-2; 12 bases match TRBD1. The CDR3 runs to 15 residues. V lost 7 bases to trimming and J lost 7 bases; unmatched junction nucleotides: 10. The CDR3 DNA sequence: TGTGCCAGCACCCCACCGGGACAGGGGGCGAGTGGCTACACCTTC. This gives the protein CASTPPGQGASGYTF.

At least ten counts were recorded for this clonotype. This chain links TRBV20-1 with TRBJ2-3; D not resolved. The V and J ends lost 2 bases and 4 bases respectively, with 16 bases between them. Germline V lookup: CDR1 DFQATT, CDR2 SNEGSKA (reference sequence). The CDR3 totals 15 residues. CDR3 in amino acids: CSARSPAESPDTQYF. DNA of the CDR3: TGCAGTGCTAGATCACCCGCGGAGAGCCCAGATACGCAGTATTTT.

This sequence joins TRBV4-1 and TRBJ2-1; 7 bases line up with TRBD2. The V gene's germline CDR1 is MGHRA and CDR2 YSYEKL. This CDR3 contains 16 residues. J was trimmed by 8 bases and V by 1 base; bases with no gene match: 11. Written as DNA, the CDR3 is TGCGCCAGCAGCCAAGTTCTTACAGCGGGGAGCGATGAGCAGTTCTTC. Translation gives CASSQVLTAGSDEQFF.

This clonotype was observed at least ten times. The chain combines TRBV6-4 with TRBJ2-6, with D perhaps TRBD2 (5 bases). The CDR3 has 13 amino acids. The germline V and J ends were trimmed by 10 bases and 1 base, with 8 bases remaining between them. CDR1 is MRHNA, CDR2 SNTAGT, per germline. The DNA for the CDR3 is TGTGCCACCCGGGGATCTGGGGCCAACGTCCTGACTTTC. This sequence encodes CATRGSGANVLTF.